Listed below are T cell receptor beta chains from one sample, sequenced in a study of identical twins. TCRdb reprocessed the 5' RACE reads via MiXCR and lists one record per CDR3 protein. The table shows roughly 350,000 distinct CDR3 sequences, with about 9% occurring only once. The sequencing input was naive T cells sorted from blood. Receptor source: a woman aged 50 to 65 in good health. Each CDR3 is given with its conserved first and last residue. Fields, in order: V gene, J gene, D gene, clone size, CDR3 protein, CDR3 DNA. The D gene is left open where the match is weak. Size is stated for part of the rows, as once, few or many counts, or as a class when the clone is expanded.

v_call: TRBV5-1; j_call: TRBJ1-6; d_call: NA; clone_size: NA; cdr3_aa: CASRSNGGNSPLHF; cdr3_nt: TGCGCCAGCAGATCTAACGGGGGAAATTCACCCCTCCACTTT
v_call: TRBV20-1; j_call: TRBJ1-6; d_call: TRBD1; clone_size: many; cdr3_aa: CSARQGTNSPLHF; cdr3_nt: TGCAGTGCCAGACAGGGGACTAATTCACCCCTCCACTTT
v_call: TRBV24-1; j_call: TRBJ2-1; d_call: TRBD1; clone_size: many; cdr3_aa: CATSDRGQGNNEQFF; cdr3_nt: TGTGCCACCAGTGATCGGGGACAGGGCAACAATGAGCAGTTCTTC
v_call: TRBV6-5; j_call: TRBJ1-4; d_call: NA; clone_size: few; cdr3_aa: CASSSAGNEKLFF; cdr3_nt: TGTGCCAGCAGTTCCGCCGGGAATGAAAAACTGTTTTTT
v_call: TRBV3-1; j_call: TRBJ2-2; d_call: NA; clone_size: NA; cdr3_aa: CASSHLNTGELFF; cdr3_nt: TGTGCCAGCAGCCATCTGAACACCGGGGAGCTGTTTTTT
v_call: TRBV5-1; j_call: TRBJ1-1; d_call: TRBD1; clone_size: NA; cdr3_aa: CASSYDRGRSSTEAFF; cdr3_nt: TGCGCCAGCAGCTATGACAGGGGGCGCTCATCCACTGAAGCTTTCTTT
v_call: TRBV9; j_call: TRBJ1-1; d_call: TRBD1; clone_size: many; cdr3_aa: CASGVGDSNTEAFF; cdr3_nt: TGTGCCAGTGGGGTGGGGGACAGCAACACTGAAGCTTTCTTT
v_call: TRBV7-8; j_call: TRBJ2-2; d_call: TRBD1; clone_size: many; cdr3_aa: CASSSRTGDTGELFF; cdr3_nt: TGTGCCAGCAGCTCGAGGACAGGTGACACCGGGGAGCTGTTTTTT
v_call: TRBV12-3/TRBV12-4; j_call: TRBJ2-1; d_call: TRBD2; clone_size: many; cdr3_aa: CASSLRGPGLGSNSNFF; cdr3_nt: TGTGCCAGCAGTTTGAGAGGGCCGGGACTAGGGTCCAACTCAAACTTCTTC
v_call: TRBV12-3/TRBV12-4; j_call: TRBJ1-2; d_call: NA; clone_size: NA; cdr3_aa: CASSETRGYTF; cdr3_nt: TGTGCCAGCAGCGAAACAAGGGGCTACACCTTC
v_call: TRBV6-5; j_call: TRBJ2-2; d_call: NA; clone_size: few; cdr3_aa: CASMGLPTGELFF; cdr3_nt: TGTGCCAGCATGGGGCTACCTACCGGGGAGCTGTTTTTT
v_call: TRBV6-2/TRBV6-3; j_call: TRBJ2-2; d_call: NA; clone_size: many; cdr3_aa: CASQAPLEGTKIAYTGELFF; cdr3_nt: TGTGCCAGCCAAGCCCCTCTGGAGGGGACCAAAATCGCCTACACCGGGGAGCTGTTTTTT
v_call: TRBV29-1; j_call: TRBJ2-5; d_call: TRBD2; clone_size: few; cdr3_aa: CSVLGGTSLETQYF; cdr3_nt: TGCAGCGTGCTTGGTGGGACTAGCCTAGAGACCCAGTACTTC
v_call: TRBV4-1; j_call: TRBJ2-1; d_call: NA; clone_size: NA; cdr3_aa: CASSQDPLGALYNEQFF; cdr3_nt: TGCGCCAGCAGCCAAGATCCCTTAGGAGCACTTTACAATGAGCAGTTCTTC
v_call: TRBV20-1; j_call: TRBJ1-3; d_call: NA; clone_size: NA; cdr3_aa: CSARTAGNTIYF; cdr3_nt: TGCAGTGCTAGGACAGCTGGAAACACCATATATTTT
v_call: TRBV4-1; j_call: TRBJ2-7; d_call: TRBD2; clone_size: few; cdr3_aa: CASSPLTSGRGEQYF; cdr3_nt: TGCGCCAGCAGCCCGTTGACTAGCGGGAGGGGCGAGCAGTACTTC
v_call: TRBV29-1; j_call: TRBJ1-2; d_call: NA; clone_size: many; cdr3_aa: CSVEDYTVGYGYTF; cdr3_nt: TGCAGCGTTGAAGATTACACGGTTGGCTATGGCTACACCTTC
v_call: TRBV7-9; j_call: TRBJ2-1; d_call: NA; clone_size: NA; cdr3_aa: CASSLGTWEQFF; cdr3_nt: TGTGCCAGCAGCTTAGGGACGTGGGAGCAGTTCTTC
v_call: TRBV11-3; j_call: TRBJ2-1; d_call: TRBD1; clone_size: many; cdr3_aa: CASSGPDRGWDEQFF; cdr3_nt: TGTGCCAGCAGTGGCCCGGACAGGGGTTGGGATGAGCAGTTCTTC
v_call: TRBV6-5; j_call: TRBJ1-1; d_call: NA; clone_size: NA; cdr3_aa: CASSDGYQGVVFF; cdr3_nt: TGTGCCAGCAGTGACGGGTATCAAGGTGTTGTTTTCTTT
v_call: TRBV27; j_call: TRBJ1-6; d_call: NA; clone_size: few; cdr3_aa: CASRAARNSPLHF; cdr3_nt: TGTGCCAGCAGGGCGGCCAGGAATTCACCCCTCCACTTT
v_call: TRBV29-1; j_call: TRBJ1-1; d_call: NA; clone_size: few; cdr3_aa: CSVGHANTEAFF; cdr3_nt: TGCAGCGTGGGACACGCGAACACTGAAGCTTTCTTT
v_call: TRBV4-1; j_call: TRBJ2-5; d_call: NA; clone_size: few; cdr3_aa: CASRGLGDLETQYF; cdr3_nt: TGCGCCAGCCGGGGCTTAGGGGACCTAGAGACCCAGTACTTC
v_call: TRBV5-1; j_call: TRBJ1-3; d_call: TRBD1; clone_size: many; cdr3_aa: CASSPLGGTGENTIYF; cdr3_nt: TGCGCCAGCAGCCCGCTTGGTGGGACAGGGGAAAACACCATATATTTT
v_call: TRBV20-1; j_call: TRBJ2-1; d_call: TRBD2; clone_size: many; cdr3_aa: CSATGLADLYNEQFF; cdr3_nt: TGCAGTGCTACCGGACTAGCGGACTTATACAATGAGCAGTTCTTC
v_call: TRBV6-2/TRBV6-3; j_call: TRBJ2-1; d_call: NA; clone_size: many; cdr3_aa: CASKGQGLYNEQFF; cdr3_nt: TGTGCCAGCAAGGGGCAGGGGTTATACAATGAGCAGTTCTTC
v_call: TRBV7-9; j_call: TRBJ2-1; d_call: TRBD2; clone_size: NA; cdr3_aa: CASSLRLAGFNEQFF; cdr3_nt: TGTGCCAGCAGCTTGCGACTAGCGGGATTCAATGAGCAGTTCTTC
v_call: TRBV20-1; j_call: TRBJ2-1; d_call: NA; clone_size: many; cdr3_aa: CSARPTGKSYNEQFF; cdr3_nt: TGCAGTGCTAGGCCCACAGGGAAATCCTACAATGAGCAGTTCTTC
v_call: TRBV5-1; j_call: TRBJ2-1; d_call: TRBD2; clone_size: many; cdr3_aa: CASSDGTSGYNEQFF; cdr3_nt: TGCGCCAGCAGCGACGGGACTAGCGGCTACAATGAGCAGTTCTTC
v_call: TRBV20-1; j_call: TRBJ2-2; d_call: TRBD2; clone_size: NA; cdr3_aa: CSASSALAGRTGELFF; cdr3_nt: TGCAGTGCTTCCTCCGCGCTAGCGGGAAGAACTGGGGAGCTGTTTTTT
v_call: TRBV19; j_call: TRBJ1-5; d_call: TRBD1; clone_size: many; cdr3_aa: CASSIRTGPQPQHF; cdr3_nt: TGTGCCAGTAGTATTAGGACAGGGCCTCAGCCCCAGCATTTT
v_call: TRBV19; j_call: TRBJ2-5; d_call: TRBD1; clone_size: NA; cdr3_aa: CASGTGAEETQYF; cdr3_nt: TGTGCCAGTGGGACAGGGGCGGAAGAGACCCAGTACTTC
v_call: TRBV11-2; j_call: TRBJ2-1; d_call: NA; clone_size: NA; cdr3_aa: CASSLQGGKNDNEQFF; cdr3_nt: TGTGCCAGCAGCTTACAAGGGGGGAAGAACGACAATGAGCAGTTCTTC
v_call: TRBV12-3/TRBV12-4; j_call: TRBJ2-5; d_call: NA; clone_size: NA; cdr3_aa: CASNTDNQETQYF; cdr3_nt: TGTGCCAGCAACACGGACAATCAAGAGACCCAGTACTTC
v_call: TRBV6-2/TRBV6-3; j_call: TRBJ2-1; d_call: TRBD2; clone_size: few; cdr3_aa: CASSRGLLAGVVDEQFF; cdr3_nt: TGTGCCAGCAGTAGGGGCCTCCTAGCGGGAGTGGTTGATGAGCAGTTCTTC
v_call: TRBV24-1; j_call: TRBJ2-2; d_call: TRBD1; clone_size: few; cdr3_aa: CATSGRGQWTGELFF; cdr3_nt: TGTGCCACCAGTGGCAGGGGGCAATGGACCGGGGAGCTGTTTTTT
v_call: TRBV20-1; j_call: TRBJ1-5; d_call: NA; clone_size: NA; cdr3_aa: CSARGPPGGSQPQHF; cdr3_nt: TGCAGTGCTAGAGGACCTCCGGGAGGGAGTCAGCCCCAGCATTTT
v_call: TRBV20-1; j_call: TRBJ1-1; d_call: NA; clone_size: many; cdr3_aa: CSARTPREGGAFF; cdr3_nt: TGCAGTGCTAGAACGCCTCGAGAGGGTGGGGCTTTCTTT
v_call: TRBV12-3/TRBV12-4; j_call: TRBJ1-1; d_call: NA; clone_size: NA; cdr3_aa: CASSLGGGPGTEAFF; cdr3_nt: TGTGCCAGCAGTTTAGGTGGGGGGCCTGGCACTGAAGCTTTCTTT
v_call: TRBV11-1; j_call: TRBJ2-1; d_call: NA; clone_size: NA; cdr3_aa: CASSLVGVRNEQFF; cdr3_nt: TGTGCCAGCAGCTTAGTGGGAGTTCGAAATGAGCAGTTCTTC
v_call: TRBV6-5; j_call: TRBJ2-7; d_call: TRBD1; clone_size: many; cdr3_aa: CASSWGTGAYEQYF; cdr3_nt: TGTGCCAGCAGTTGGGGGACAGGGGCCTACGAGCAGTACTTC
v_call: TRBV5-1; j_call: TRBJ2-4; d_call: NA; clone_size: NA; cdr3_aa: CASSLGWGLTGAKNIQYF; cdr3_nt: TGCGCCAGCAGCTTGGGTTGGGGATTAACGGGGGCCAAAAACATTCAGTACTTC
v_call: TRBV7-6; j_call: TRBJ2-1; d_call: TRBD1; clone_size: few; cdr3_aa: CASSLDLTGQVDNEQFF; cdr3_nt: TGTGCCAGCAGCTTAGATCTTACGGGACAGGTGGACAATGAGCAGTTCTTC
v_call: TRBV20-1; j_call: TRBJ1-1; d_call: NA; clone_size: many; cdr3_aa: CSATGLQIPEAFF; cdr3_nt: TGCAGTGCTACGGGTCTTCAAATCCCTGAAGCTTTCTTT
v_call: TRBV20-1; j_call: TRBJ2-4; d_call: NA; clone_size: NA; cdr3_aa: CSADLDAQNIQNF; cdr3_nt: TGCAGTGCTGATCTGGACGCCCAAAACATTCAGAACTTC
v_call: TRBV12-3/TRBV12-4; j_call: TRBJ2-7; d_call: NA; clone_size: NA; cdr3_aa: CASRTLGQSYEQYF; cdr3_nt: TGTGCCAGCAGAACGCTAGGACAGAGCTACGAGCAGTACTTC
v_call: TRBV12-3/TRBV12-4; j_call: TRBJ2-4; d_call: NA; clone_size: many; cdr3_aa: CASSPQGAKNIQYF; cdr3_nt: TGTGCCAGCAGCCCGCAGGGAGCCAAAAACATTCAGTACTTC
v_call: TRBV5-1; j_call: TRBJ2-1; d_call: NA; clone_size: NA; cdr3_aa: CASNRPPGYHEQFF; cdr3_nt: TGCGCCAGCAATCGGCCTCCCGGGTATCATGAGCAGTTCTTC
v_call: TRBV10-3; j_call: TRBJ1-5; d_call: NA; clone_size: NA; cdr3_aa: CAISSNQPQHF; cdr3_nt: TGTGCCATCAGTAGCAATCAGCCCCAGCATTTT
v_call: TRBV2; j_call: TRBJ2-4; d_call: NA; clone_size: few; cdr3_aa: CASKSQAGIQYF; cdr3_nt: TGTGCCAGCAAGTCTCAGGCTGGCATTCAGTACTTC
v_call: TRBV29-1; j_call: TRBJ2-5; d_call: TRBD1; clone_size: few; cdr3_aa: CSVVAQGARETQYF; cdr3_nt: TGCAGCGTTGTGGCGCAGGGGGCTCGGGAGACCCAGTACTTC
v_call: TRBV11-1; j_call: TRBJ2-7; d_call: NA; clone_size: NA; cdr3_aa: CASSLQEGTPSYEQYF; cdr3_nt: TGTGCCAGCAGCTTGCAAGAGGGGACGCCTTCCTACGAGCAGTACTTC
v_call: TRBV7-2; j_call: TRBJ2-3; d_call: NA; clone_size: few; cdr3_aa: CASSPAGHNTDTQYF; cdr3_nt: TGTGCCAGCAGCCCAGCGGGACATAACACAGATACGCAGTATTTT
v_call: TRBV9; j_call: TRBJ1-2; d_call: NA; clone_size: NA; cdr3_aa: CASSVDTYYGYTF; cdr3_nt: TGTGCCAGCAGCGTAGATACCTACTATGGCTACACCTTC